A selection of T cell receptor beta chains follows, all from one sample in a study of blood T cells in healthy people across ages. TCRdb re-called the 5' RACE reads with MiXCR, one entry per CDR3 protein. The sample contains hundreds of thousands of distinct CDR3 sequences, 58% of which appear only once. The sample consisted of blood. Every receptor here comes from a man in his thirties or forties in good health. Both conserved end residues are part of each CDR3. Each record gives: J gene, D gene, V gene, clone size, CDR3 protein, CDR3 DNA. The D gene is left open where the match is weak. Some rows have no size entry. The others give once, few or many, or a class for an expanded clone.

>TRBJ2-7|.|TRBV7-2|.
CASTLTPGGLYEQYF
TGTGCCAGCACGCTGACCCCGGGGGGCCTCTACGAGCAGTACTTC
>TRBJ2-1|TRBD2|TRBV28|.
CASSLWTSGRANEQFF
TGTGCCAGCAGTTTGTGGACTAGCGGGAGAGCCAATGAGCAGTTCTTC
>TRBJ2-1|.|TRBV7-9|.
CASSLIAVGYNEQFF
TGTGCCAGCAGCTTAATAGCCGTGGGGTACAATGAGCAGTTCTTC
>TRBJ2-6|.|TRBV29-1|.
CSVAQAGANVLTF
TGCAGCGTTGCACAGGCTGGGGCCAACGTCCTGACTTTC
>TRBJ2-3|.|TRBV2|.
CASSAVGRVAVPDTQYF
TGTGCCAGCAGTGCGGTTGGTCGGGTAGCGGTCCCAGATACGCAGTATTTT
>TRBJ2-1|TRBD2|TRBV20-1|.
CSARAGTSGGYEQFF
TGCAGTGCTAGGGCCGGGACTAGCGGGGGTTATGAGCAGTTCTTC
>TRBJ1-1|.|TRBV15|.
CATSRDRRGGSSWEAFF
TGTGCCACCAGCAGAGATCGAAGAGGGGGAAGTAGTTGGGAAGCTTTCTTT
>TRBJ2-5|.|TRBV6-5|.
CASSYSMSGQQETQYF
TGTGCCAGCAGTTACTCGATGTCAGGTCAACAAGAGACCCAGTACTTC
>TRBJ1-2|.|TRBV7-8|once
CASSLVPGALGYGYTF
TGTGCCAGCAGCTTAGTTCCGGGGGCCCTTGGCTATGGCTACACCTTC
>TRBJ1-6|TRBD1|TRBV30|.
CAWTRDRGSPLHF
TGTGCCTGGACCAGGGACAGGGGTTCACCCCTCCACTTT
>TRBJ1-2|.|TRBV6-6|.
CASNGANYGYTF
TGTGCCAGCAACGGCGCTAACTATGGCTACACCTTC
>TRBJ1-2|.|TRBV20-1|few
CSASGRQLYGYTF
TGCAGTGCTAGCGGTCGACAGCTCTATGGCTACACCTTC
>TRBJ2-5|TRBD1|TRBV5-1|few
CASSTTGGQETQYF
TGCGCCAGCAGCACTACAGGGGGCCAAGAGACCCAGTACTTC
>TRBJ2-1|TRBD2|TRBV29-1|few
CSVQTSGINEQFF
TGCAGCGTTCAGACTAGCGGGATTAATGAGCAGTTCTTC
>TRBJ1-1|.|TRBV7-9|.
CASSPPSGVDMNTEAFF
TGTGCCAGCAGCCCCCCATCTGGGGTCGATATGAACACTGAAGCTTTCTTT
>TRBJ1-1|.|TRBV7-2|.
CASTSGREAFF
TGTGCCAGCACCTCGGGCCGTGAAGCTTTCTTT
>TRBJ2-5|.|TRBV28|.
CAGSLWSAGEKETQYF
TGTGCCGGCAGTTTATGGTCGGCAGGGGAGAAAGAGACCCAGTACTTC
>TRBJ2-7|TRBD2|TRBV20-1|few
CSATRTSSYEQYF
TGCAGTGCCACCCGGACTAGCTCCTACGAGCAGTACTTC
>TRBJ1-2|TRBD1|TRBV2|.
CASSTGTGTNYGYTF
TGTGCCAGCTCGACCGGGACAGGGACTAACTATGGCTACACCTTC
>TRBJ2-5|TRBD1|TRBV6-2/TRBV6-3|.
CASSYGGWDREETQYF
TGTGCCAGCAGTTACGGAGGATGGGACAGGGAAGAGACCCAGTACTTC
>TRBJ1-2|TRBD1|TRBV28|few
CASSSTPTGQGSSGYTF
TGTGCCAGCAGTTCTACCCCGACGGGACAGGGGTCCTCTGGCTACACCTTC
>TRBJ1-5|.|TRBV20-1|.
CSAIPDLDQPQHF
TGCAGTGCTATACCCGACTTAGATCAGCCCCAGCATTTT
>TRBJ2-1|TRBD2|TRBV10-3|few
CAISDKGGGWSYNEQFF
TGTGCCATCAGTGATAAAGGCGGGGGTTGGTCCTACAATGAGCAGTTCTTC
>TRBJ2-1|.|TRBV20-1|few
CSAWSGLPSNEQFF
TGCAGTGCTTGGAGCGGCCTCCCTTCGAATGAGCAGTTCTTC
>TRBJ2-1|.|TRBV4-3|few
CASSQDQEGGLNNEQFF
TGCGCCAGCAGCCAAGATCAAGAGGGAGGCTTAAACAATGAGCAGTTCTTC
>TRBJ2-7|.|TRBV7-2|.
CASSLEAGEWLRYEQYF
TGTGCCAGCAGCTTAGAAGCAGGAGAGTGGTTGCGCTACGAGCAGTACTTC
>TRBJ2-7|TRBD1|TRBV7-9|.
CATGTGQTKSSYEQYF
TGTGCCACCGGGACAGGGCAAACAAAAAGCTCCTACGAGCAGTACTTC
>TRBJ2-5|TRBD1|TRBV29-1|.
CSVGPGQGVKTQYF
TGCAGCGTGGGGCCGGGACAGGGAGTGAAGACCCAGTACTTC
>TRBJ2-3|TRBD1|TRBV29-1|few
CSVEARDRLDTQYF
TGCAGCGTTGAAGCCCGGGACAGACTAGATACGCAGTATTTT
>TRBJ2-1|TRBD1|TRBV7-2|.
CASSTGTGNREQFF
TGTGCCAGTTCAACCGGGACAGGTAATCGGGAGCAGTTCTTC
>TRBJ2-7|.|TRBV7-2|.
CASSLYRAGYEQYF
TGTGCCAGCAGCTTATACAGGGCCGGCTACGAGCAGTACTTC
>TRBJ2-3|TRBD2|TRBV2|.
CASKKRGSDTQYF
TGTGCCAGCAAAAAGCGGGGATCAGATACGCAGTATTTT
>TRBJ1-4|.|TRBV29-1|few
CSVLSTGNEKLFF
TGCAGCGTTTTGAGTACAGGGAATGAAAAACTGTTTTTT
>TRBJ2-7|.|TRBV29-1|few
CSVELPGRKGNEQYF
TGCAGCGTTGAACTTCCGGGGCGCAAAGGGAACGAGCAGTACTTC
>TRBJ2-1|.|TRBV6-6|once
CASSYPGGRYNEQFF
TGTGCCAGCAGTTACCCGGGGGGCCGGTACAATGAGCAGTTCTTC
>TRBJ2-7|.|TRBV6-2/TRBV6-3|.
CASRLMDYPSSYEQYF
TGTGCCAGCAGACTAATGGACTACCCGAGCTCCTACGAGCAGTACTTC
>TRBJ2-7|TRBD1|TRBV7-2|few
CASSPLTGAPGEQYF
TGTGCCAGCAGCCCATTGACAGGGGCCCCCGGCGAGCAGTACTTC
>TRBJ2-7|.|TRBV5-1|.
CASSGLQGGHEQYF
TGCGCCAGCAGCGGTTTGCAGGGTGGCCACGAGCAGTACTTC
>TRBJ2-7|TRBD2|TRBV6-2/TRBV6-3|.
CASSYLVGLADSYNEQYF
TGTGCCAGCAGTTACCTAGTGGGACTAGCGGACTCCTACAATGAGCAGTACTTC
>TRBJ1-1|.|TRBV5-6|.
CASSHQAAMNTEAFF
TGTGCCAGCAGCCACCAGGCAGCAATGAACACTGAAGCTTTCTTT
>TRBJ2-1|.|TRBV20-1|.
CSASPGPHNEQFF
TGCAGTGCTAGCCCGGGACCTCACAATGAGCAGTTCTTC
>TRBJ2-3|TRBD1|TRBV7-2|.
CASSLEGRGIDTQYF
TGTGCCAGCAGCTTAGAGGGCAGGGGGATAGATACGCAGTATTTT
>TRBJ2-1|.|TRBV7-9|.
CASSFIGRRLKQFF
TGTGCCAGCAGCTTTATAGGGCGCAGGCTCAAGCAGTTCTTC
>TRBJ1-1|TRBD1|TRBV5-1|.
CASSVGQSRTEAFF
TGCGCCAGCAGCGTGGGACAGTCTCGCACTGAAGCTTTCTTT
>TRBJ2-7|.|TRBV7-9|few
CASSSQGLFSYEQYF
TGTGCCAGCAGCTCCCAAGGACTGTTCTCCTACGAGCAGTACTTC
>TRBJ1-2|.|TRBV29-1|.
CSVSTAHYGYTF
TGCAGCGTCTCGACAGCGCACTATGGCTACACCTTC
>TRBJ2-3|.|TRBV7-2|.
CASSLVGTLTRQYF
TGTGCCAGCAGCTTAGTAGGAACCCTGACACGCCAGTATTTT
>TRBJ2-7|.|TRBV20-1|.
CSASRETISYEQYF
TGCAGTGCTAGCCGGGAAACCATCTCCTACGAGCAGTACTTC
>TRBJ2-7|TRBD2|TRBV7-2|once
CASSFGGLAGFYEQYF
TGTGCCAGCAGCTTCGGGGGACTAGCGGGATTTTACGAGCAGTACTTC
>TRBJ2-7|.|TRBV9|few
CASSEEQGPYEQYF
TGTGCCAGCAGCGAGGAACAGGGTCCCTACGAGCAGTACTTC
>TRBJ1-2|TRBD1|TRBV11-2|few
CASSRIGQGINGYTF
TGTGCCAGCAGCCGGATCGGACAGGGGATAAATGGCTACACCTTC
>TRBJ1-5|TRBD1|TRBV4-3|.
CASSPKFPGQHYQPQHF
TGCGCCAGCAGCCCCAAGTTTCCGGGACAGCACTATCAGCCCCAGCATTTT